This record covers a single TCR beta chain. Its specificity is not known. V lost 5 bases to trimming and J lost 0 bases; unmatched junction nucleotides: 13. In germline, CDR1 is DFQATT, CDR2 SNEGSKA (reference sequence). This CDR3 spans 18 amino acids. How the authors handled the data: A papillary thyroid cancer distant-metastasis classifier was built from CDR3 differences across clinicopathological groups. Using MiXCR, TCRdb reanalyzed the PCR reads. TCRdb's processing, not the authors' own work, is the source of the V and J calls. The sample carries about 21,000 clones, around 17% recorded once. This sample stems from a study of metastatic and nonmetastatic thyroid tumors. As for the study in general: Thyroid patients, malignant and benign, had repertoires compared across blood and tumor or nodule tissue.

Study outcomes and limitations: Across blood and tumor, TCR beta diversity in malignant thyroid tumors was reportedly significantly higher than in benign nodules.

No patient received treatment before thyroid surgery. The sequence came from a male donor with papillary thyroid cancer or a benign thyroid nodule (not recorded which). Some clones in this sample may be carry-over from other donors' samples. V and J are TRBV20-1 and TRBJ2-1; 10 positions agree with TRBD2. The sequencing sample was made of blood. As DNA, the CDR3 is TGCAGTGCTGAGGCCCCAGCGGGAGGGCCGGTCTCCTACAATGAGCAGTTCTTC. This sequence encodes CSAEAPAGGPVSYNEQFF.